A single T cell receptor beta chain is shown here with its context. This clone was seen a few times. Its antigen target is currently unknown. Per-base qualities were not stored, and no clone one base away is much larger. The High Capacity cDNA Reverse Transcription Kit was used to reverse transcribe all of the isolated RNA, meaning that expressed TCRB transcripts were what got sequenced. Deep immunoSEQ sequencing was applied to naive, central memory and regulatory T cell samples, giving an average of about 3.8 million total reads per sample. Sorted cells were lysed in RLT buffer and RNA was extracted with DNase-treated RNeasy Micro or Mini kits, depending on cell number. Each cell subset was processed on its own to prevent cross-contamination, while patient and healthy donor samples were processed together. Using the immunoSEQ multiplex PCR, TCRB sequences were amplified from cDNA into 87-bp fragments spanning the CDR3 region. Sequencing of the amplicons was performed on the Illumina HiSeq platform. Under the source paper's analysis protocol: Synthetic template baselines were used to correct PCR bias computationally, reads within Hamming distance 2 were collapsed, and singletons that could not be merged were discarded. By aligning reads against IMGT, V, D and J genes, CDR3 length, and insertions or deletions at six rearrangement sites were assigned. Within each subset, clonotype counts were normalized to sorted cell number, after which true diversity and Gini coefficients were computed with the tcR R package. Repertoire sharing was quantified using the overlap coefficient calculated on TCRB nucleotide sequences. As a proxy for the pre-selection repertoire, out-of-frame TCRB sequences from naive cells were analyzed. The immuneACCESS repertoire file appears here via TCRdb, limited to in-frame rearrangements. These files lack a portion of the clones; in checked studies, under half of the deficit traces to unresolved V genes, and the cause of the others is not known. That table gives V, J and clone size, and the DNA gave D and trimming. This sample lists 500,000 to 800,000 clones; under 15% were detected once. The ten largest clones represent around 0.12% of the sample.

The sample is drawn from a study of beta chain features in type 1 diabetes (dated by TCRdb to the late 2010s). With regard to the full study: Mean age, gender distribution, total cell number and subset yield were not different between patients and healthy donors. Across all samples, 107,917,701 sorted cells were examined, and cell number per subset correlated strongly with RNA yield. In the study, TCRB repertoires of sorted circulating CD4+ T cell subsets from recently diagnosed type 1 diabetes patients were compared with those of matched healthy donors. Regulatory and stem cell-like memory subsets were obtained from only 8 patients and roughly eight healthy donors, while naive and central memory subsets were obtained from all 30 or so donors. Study-level results and caveats: PCR might favor shorter templates, but patient and control samples were amplified and corrected together, so any skew would affect both groups equally. In all four CD4+ subsets, TCRB CDR3 length was moderately but significantly shorter in type 1 diabetes patients. Because the HLA sub-analyses included only small numbers of individuals, any influence of HLA type on TCRB rearrangement was left unresolved. Fewer insertions and more nucleotide deletions at VDJ recombination sites were observed in patients with type 1 diabetes, implying thymic rearrangement abnormalities. Naive, central memory and regulatory TCRB repertoires appeared more similar among patients than among healthy donors. Because cDNA was sequenced instead of genomic DNA, highly expressing activated cells could be over-represented, though the groups showed no difference in activation or CD3 levels.

Each donor gave one peripheral blood draw, averaging approximately 120 mL, which was collected into heparinised tubes. Using a panel that included CD45RO, CCR7, CD25, CD127, CD95 and CD27, naive, central memory, regulatory and stem cell-like memory CD4+ T cells were sorted on a BD FACSAria II. Every sorted population had a purity above 95%. PBMCs were isolated right away by Lymphoprep density gradient centrifugation and were stained directly, without culture. To minimize batch effects, samples were stained and sorted in pairs, one healthy donor with one patient per experiment. Sequencing was done on a sample of naive CD4+ T cells from blood. The cell subset or site label corresponds to: true naive CD4+ T cells. This TCR was sampled from a man aged 30 to 39 with type 1 diabetes.

In nucleotide form, the sequence is TGCGCCAGCAGCCAAGGTCGTGCGGGTCAGGGTTATGGCTACACCTTC. Translated, this is CASSQGRAGQGYGYTF. This chain is built from TRBV4-3 and TRBJ1-2; the best D guess is TRBD1, with 5 bases matching. From a lookup of the germline V gene, CDR1 and CDR2 are LGHNA and YSLEER. V is cut by 1 base and J by 5 bases, and the space between the germline ends is 17 bases. The CDR3 has 16 amino acids, counting the end cysteine and phenylalanine. CDR3 DNA only is kept here, 48 bases in frame from base 1.